The T cell receptor beta chain under discussion was sequenced for a study of blood T cell repertoires in COVID-19. Overall study context: Samples representing acute and convalescent COVID-19 were sourced from the United States, Italy and Spain. T cells, B-cell-depleted T cells, or PBMCs supplied cDNA or gDNA.

Per the authors' pipeline: Using reference gene primer amplification, nucleated cell counts were estimated. Method: immunoSEQ multiplex PCR; TCRdb's copy keeps in-frame clones and lacks some. V and J calls and clone size follow that table, whereas D and trimming were derived from the DNA. The sample has 120,000 to 150,000 clones, 80% to 90% seen once. CDR3 size: 16 residues. V lost 3 bases and J lost 7; bases outside the gene matches: 4. CDR1 KGHSH and CDR2 LQKENI come from the germline V gene. The sample consisted of peripheral blood. V usage is TRBV18 and J usage is TRBJ2-2; 14 nucleotides agree with TRBD2. The source of this sequence is a woman between 55 and 75 years old with active COVID-19. The CDR3: CASSPGTSGRGGELFF. In DNA, the CDR3 is TGTGCCAGCTCACCCGGGACTAGCGGGAGAGGCGGGGAGCTGTTTTTT.